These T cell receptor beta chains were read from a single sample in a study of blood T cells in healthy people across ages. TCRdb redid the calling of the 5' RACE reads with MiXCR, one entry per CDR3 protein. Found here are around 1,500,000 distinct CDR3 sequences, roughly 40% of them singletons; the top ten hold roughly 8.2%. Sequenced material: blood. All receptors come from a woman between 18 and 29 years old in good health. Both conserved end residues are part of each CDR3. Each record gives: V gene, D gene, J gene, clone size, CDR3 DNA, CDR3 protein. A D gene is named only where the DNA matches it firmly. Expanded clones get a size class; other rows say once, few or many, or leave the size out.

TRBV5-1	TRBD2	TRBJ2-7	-	TGCGCCAGCAGCTTGTCACGGGGGGGCCTCTACAATGAGCAGTACTTC	CASSLSRGGLYNEQYF
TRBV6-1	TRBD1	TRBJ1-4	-	TGTGCCAGCAGTCAGACAGGGGTAGTAAGGGGAAAACTGTTTTTT	CASSQTGVVRGKLFF
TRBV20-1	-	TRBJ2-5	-	TGCAGTGCCTGGGGGCTCGACCCACACCAAGAGACCCAGTACTTC	CSAWGLDPHQETQYF
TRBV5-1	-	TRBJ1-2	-	TGCGCCAGCAGCTTGGCCCCCACCCGCACGACTAACTATGGCTACACCTTC	CASSLAPTRTTNYGYTF
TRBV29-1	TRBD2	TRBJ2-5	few	TGCAGCTTCCGAGGAGGCGGGAGGGAGACCCAGTACTTC	CSFRGGGRETQYF
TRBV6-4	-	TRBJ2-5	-	TGTGCCAGCAGTGATACGAGCGCCTTGGATGAGCAGTACTTC	CASSDTSALDEQYF
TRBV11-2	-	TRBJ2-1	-	TGTGCCGGCAGCCTCCTGGCCAGCAATGAGCAGTTCTTC	CAGSLLASNEQFF
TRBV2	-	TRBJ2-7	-	TGTGCCAGCAGTAAGGCCAGGAGCTCCTACGAGCAGTACTTC	CASSKARSSYEQYF
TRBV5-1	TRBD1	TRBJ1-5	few	TGCGCCAGCAGCTTAGTCCCGGGACAGGGTAATCAGCCCCAGCATTTT	CASSLVPGQGNQPQHF
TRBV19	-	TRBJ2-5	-	TGTGCCAGTAGTGGGAGTGGTCGGCAATGGGGCCAAGAGACCCAGTACTTC	CASSGSGRQWGQETQYF
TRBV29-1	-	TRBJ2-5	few	TGCAGCGCACCGGGACGGGTGGGGCAAGAGACCCAGTACTTC	CSAPGRVGQETQYF
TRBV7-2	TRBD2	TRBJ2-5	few	TGTGCCAGCAGCAGTATAGCGGGGGGGCTGGAGCAGTACTTC	CASSSIAGGLEQYF
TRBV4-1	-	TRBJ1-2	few	TGCGCCAGCAGCCAAGAGCGGGGGCAGTGGGATGGCTACACCTTC	CASSQERGQWDGYTF
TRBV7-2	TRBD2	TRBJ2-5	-	TGTGCCAGCAGCTTAGTTGGGACTAGCGGGGGAGAGACCCAGTACTTC	CASSLVGTSGGETQYF
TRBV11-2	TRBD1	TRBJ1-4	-	TGTGCCAGCAGCCCCCGGGACAGGGGTATGGGAAAACTGTTTTTT	CASSPRDRGMGKLFF
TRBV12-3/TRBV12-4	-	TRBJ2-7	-	TGTGCCAGCACCTCCAGTAGGAGCTCCTACAATGAGCAGTACTTC	CASTSSRSSYNEQYF
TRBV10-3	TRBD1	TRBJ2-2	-	TGTGCCTCCGGACAGGGGGTAGCGACCGGGGAGCTGTTTTTT	CASGQGVATGELFF
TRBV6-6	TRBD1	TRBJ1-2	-	TGTGCCAGCAGTTCCGACAGGGTTCTATATGGCTACACCTTC	CASSSDRVLYGYTF
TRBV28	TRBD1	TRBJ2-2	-	TGTGCCAGCAACGAGGGACAGCGGAACACCGGGGAGCTGTTTTTT	CASNEGQRNTGELFF
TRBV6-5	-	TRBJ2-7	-	TGTGCCAGCAGTTTCGACAGCCTTTCCTACGAGCAGTACTTC	CASSFDSLSYEQYF
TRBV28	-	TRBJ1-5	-	TGTGCCAGCAGACAAGGACAGAGCAATCAGCCCCAGCATTTT	CASRQGQSNQPQHF
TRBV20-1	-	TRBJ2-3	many	TGCAGTGCCAGACGGCCGAGCACAGATACGCAGTATTTT	CSARRPSTDTQYF
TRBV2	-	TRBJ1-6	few	TGTGCCAGCAGTGAAACCGTACAGGAGTATTCACCCCTCCACTTT	CASSETVQEYSPLHF
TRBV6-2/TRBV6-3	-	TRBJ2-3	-	TGTGCCAGCAGCTTCGAAGGGGTTGGGCAAGGTGTGAAGTATTTT	CASSFEGVGQGVKYF
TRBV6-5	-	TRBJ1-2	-	TGTGCCAGCAGTTACTCTGGACCCACAGGGTTGGGCTACACCTTC	CASSYSGPTGLGYTF
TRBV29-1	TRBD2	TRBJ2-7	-	TGCAGCGTTGATCTGGGCGGGAGGGGCTCCTACGAGCAGTACTTC	CSVDLGGRGSYEQYF
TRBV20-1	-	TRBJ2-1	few	TGCAGTGCTATGAGACCGTACAATGAGCAGTTCTTC	CSAMRPYNEQFF
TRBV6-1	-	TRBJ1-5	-	TGTGCCAGCAGTGAAGTCCGGGGGGAGCCCCAGCATTTT	CASSEVRGEPQHF
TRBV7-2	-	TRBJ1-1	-	TGTGCCAGCGGGGCTAACTCCAACACTGAAGCTTTCTTT	CASGANSNTEAFF
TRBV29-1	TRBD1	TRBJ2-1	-	TGCAGCGTGACCCCAGGGGGCTTGTACAATGAGCAGTTCTTC	CSVTPGGLYNEQFF
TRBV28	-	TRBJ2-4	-	TGTGCCAGCAGTGTAAGGGGGCCGGGAGAGCAGTACTTC	CASSVRGPGEQYF
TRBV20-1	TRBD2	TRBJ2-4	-	TGCAGTGCTAGAGACGGACTAGCGGTCAAAAACATTCAGTACTTC	CSARDGLAVKNIQYF
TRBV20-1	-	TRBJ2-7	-	TGCAGTGCTTGGCCGGGGTCCTACGAGCAGTACTTC	CSAWPGSYEQYF
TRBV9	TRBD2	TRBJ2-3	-	TGTGCCAGCAGCGTTCAGCGGGGGGGCGGGGATACGCAGTATTTT	CASSVQRGGGDTQYF
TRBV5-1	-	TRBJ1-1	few	TGCGCCAGCAGCTGGACGACCGACGACACTGAAGCTTTCTTT	CASSWTTDDTEAFF
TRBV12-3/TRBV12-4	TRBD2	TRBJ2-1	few	TGTGCCAGCAGTTCCAGGACTAGCGATTTGAATGAGCAGTTCTTC	CASSSRTSDLNEQFF
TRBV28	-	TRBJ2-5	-	TGTGACAGCAGTCAGGCAGGAAGGGAGACCCAGTACTTC	CDSSQAGRETQYF
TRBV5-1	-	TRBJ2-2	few	TGCGCCAGCAGCGGCACAGGGTTACACACCGGGGAGCTGTTTTTT	CASSGTGLHTGELFF
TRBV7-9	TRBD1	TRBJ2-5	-	TGTGCCAGCAGCCTCGGGGGGACAGGGGGCACATCGGAGCAGTACTTC	CASSLGGTGGTSEQYF
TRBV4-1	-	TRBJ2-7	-	TGCACCAGCAGCCAACTCCCCTCCCCCGTTGACTACGAGCAGTACTTC	CTSSQLPSPVDYEQYF
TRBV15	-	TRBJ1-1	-	TGTGCCACCAGCGCCGACAGTAACACTGAGGCTTTCTTT	CATSADSNTEAFF
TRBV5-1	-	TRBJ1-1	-	TGCGCCAGCAGCCCGGGGTCCGCCTATGGCGCTGAAGCTTTCTTT	CASSPGSAYGAEAFF
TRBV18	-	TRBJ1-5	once	TGTGCCAGCTCACCAAGTGACTATCAGCCCCAGCATTTT	CASSPSDYQPQHF
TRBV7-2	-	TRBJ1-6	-	TGTGCCAGCAGCTGCCGGGCCGCGGGTTCACCCCTCCACTTT	CASSCRAAGSPLHF
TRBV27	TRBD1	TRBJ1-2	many	TGTGCCAGCAGTTTATCAGGGGGCAATGGCTACACCTTC	CASSLSGGNGYTF
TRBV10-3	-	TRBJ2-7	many	TGTGCCATCAGTGAAGGTCACGAGCAGTACTTC	CAISEGHEQYF
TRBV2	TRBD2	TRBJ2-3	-	TGTGCCAGCAGGGGGACTAGCGGGAGACCCGCAGATACGCAGTATTTT	CASRGTSGRPADTQYF
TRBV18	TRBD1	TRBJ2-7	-	TGTGCCAGCACGAAGGCGGGGACAGGGGGCTACGAGCAGTACTTC	CASTKAGTGGYEQYF
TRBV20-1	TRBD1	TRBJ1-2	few	TGCAGTGCACAGGGGGAGTATGGCTACACCTTC	CSAQGEYGYTF
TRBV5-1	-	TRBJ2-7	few	TGCGCCAGCAGCTTGTATCCGGGTGACGAGCAGTACTTC	CASSLYPGDEQYF